This TCR beta chain was profiled in a study of T cell clones after liver transplantation. Overall study findings and caveats: A larger donor-reactive than third-party decline suggested partial antigen-specific deletion.

Sequencing was performed with immunoSEQ multiplex PCR; in TCRdb, only in-frame clones are kept and a portion is missing. The sample consists of approximately 72,000 clones, around 90% of them appearing once. Thawed unstimulated PBMCs were FACS-sorted by CD3, CD4 and CD8 into two populations. For this clone: Its specificity is not known.

Per the germline V gene, CDR1 is LNHDA and CDR2 is SQIVND (reference sequence). With 3 bases removed from V and 2 bases from J, the gap between germline ends came to 8 bases. This CDR3 is built from 13 residues. The source is a human donor who received a liver transplant. The starting material was CD4+ T cells from blood, obtained before liver transplant. The genes are TRBV19 and TRBJ2-7, with D unresolved. The chain's CDR3 is CASSITPTYEQYF. CDR3 coding DNA: TGTGCCAGTAGTATTACACCGACCTACGAGCAGTACTTC.